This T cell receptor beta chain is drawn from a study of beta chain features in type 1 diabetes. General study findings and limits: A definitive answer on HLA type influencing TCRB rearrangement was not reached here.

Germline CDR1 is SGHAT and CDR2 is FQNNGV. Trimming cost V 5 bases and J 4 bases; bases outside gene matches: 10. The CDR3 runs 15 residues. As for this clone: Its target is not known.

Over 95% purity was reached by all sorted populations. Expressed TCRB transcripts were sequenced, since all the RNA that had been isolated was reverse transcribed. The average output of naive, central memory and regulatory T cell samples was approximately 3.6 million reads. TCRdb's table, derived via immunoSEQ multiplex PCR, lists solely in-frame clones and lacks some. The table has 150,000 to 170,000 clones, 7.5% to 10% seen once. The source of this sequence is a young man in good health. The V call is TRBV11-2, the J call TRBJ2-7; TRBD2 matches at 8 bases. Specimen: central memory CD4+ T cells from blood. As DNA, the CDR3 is TGTGCCAGCAGCCCAAACCATGGACTAGCATACGAGCAGTACTTC. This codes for CASSPNHGLAYEQYF.